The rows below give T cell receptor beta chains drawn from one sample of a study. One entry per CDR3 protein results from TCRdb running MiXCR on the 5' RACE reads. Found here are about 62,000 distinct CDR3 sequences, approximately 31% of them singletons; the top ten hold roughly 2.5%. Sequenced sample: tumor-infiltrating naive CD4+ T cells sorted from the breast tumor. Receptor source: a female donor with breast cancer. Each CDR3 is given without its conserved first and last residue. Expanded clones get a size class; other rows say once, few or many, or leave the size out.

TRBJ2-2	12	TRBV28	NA	ASGRAGGTGELF
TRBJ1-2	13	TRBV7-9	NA	ASSRDRGAIYGYT
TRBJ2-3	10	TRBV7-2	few	ASSLDRDTQY
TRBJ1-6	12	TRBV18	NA	ASSPGGKDSPLH
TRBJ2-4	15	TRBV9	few	ASSVDGGKGVKNIQY
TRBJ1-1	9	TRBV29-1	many	SVDEGTEAF
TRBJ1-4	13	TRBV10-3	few	ATAEGGSQNEKLF
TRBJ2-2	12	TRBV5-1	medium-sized	ASSLDPDTGELF
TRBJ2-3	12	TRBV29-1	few	SVTGRGGTDTQY
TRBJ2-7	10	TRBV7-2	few	ASSKFLDEQY
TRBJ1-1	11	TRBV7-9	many	ASSFSGNTEAF
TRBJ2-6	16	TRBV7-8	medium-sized	ASSLPGLDLSGANVLT
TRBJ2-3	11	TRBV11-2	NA	ASSLDRDRGQY
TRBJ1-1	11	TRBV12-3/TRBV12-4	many	ASISTGGTEAF
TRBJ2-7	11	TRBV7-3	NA	ASSLTGTDEQY
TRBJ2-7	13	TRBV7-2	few	ASSSEGVKTYEQY
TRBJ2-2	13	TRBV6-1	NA	ASGLGQGNTGELF
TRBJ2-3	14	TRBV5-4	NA	ASSLMGLAGEVAKY
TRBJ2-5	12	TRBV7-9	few	ASKDGRAGETQY
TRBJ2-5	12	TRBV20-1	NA	SAPGQGGQETQY
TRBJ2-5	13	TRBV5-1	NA	ASSLQGLVGATQY
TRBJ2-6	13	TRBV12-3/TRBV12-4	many	ASSLTGSGANVLT
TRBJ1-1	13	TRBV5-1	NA	ASSSRDSANTEAF
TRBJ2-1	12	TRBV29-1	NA	SVVRLGPYNEQF
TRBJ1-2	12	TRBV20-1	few	SAMPRVSGYGYT
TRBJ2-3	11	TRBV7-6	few	ASSRDREDTQY
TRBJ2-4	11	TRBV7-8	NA	ASSPGAGRIQY
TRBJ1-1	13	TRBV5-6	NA	ASSSGRGRGTEAF
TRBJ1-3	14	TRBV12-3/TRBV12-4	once	ASSFIGGSKGNTIY
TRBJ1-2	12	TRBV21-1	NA	ASSKIGQPYGYT
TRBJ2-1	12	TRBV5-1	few	ASSLGLGGDEQF
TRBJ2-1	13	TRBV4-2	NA	ASSLDRVAFNEQF
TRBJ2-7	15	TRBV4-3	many	ASSYGVSGRSSYEQY
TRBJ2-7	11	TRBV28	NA	ASRGPGTRSTY
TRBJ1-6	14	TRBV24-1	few	ATSEGGPVGNSPLH
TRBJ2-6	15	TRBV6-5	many	ASRTRTVNSGANVLT
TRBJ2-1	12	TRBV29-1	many	SVWQAEHYNEQF
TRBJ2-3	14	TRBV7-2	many	ASSLVGGHLGNTQY
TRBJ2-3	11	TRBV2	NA	ASRGQGADTQY
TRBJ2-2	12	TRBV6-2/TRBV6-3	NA	ASSLFREAGELF
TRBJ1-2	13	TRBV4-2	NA	ASSQEGQGIDGYT
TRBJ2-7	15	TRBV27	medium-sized	ASSLFHQSPLSYEQY
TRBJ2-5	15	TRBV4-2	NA	ASSQDRAGGGQETQY
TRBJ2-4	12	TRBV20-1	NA	SARTSGGGNIQY
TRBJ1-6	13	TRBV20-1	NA	SAHVNRGRTSPLH
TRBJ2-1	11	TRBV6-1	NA	ASSSVSPTGQF
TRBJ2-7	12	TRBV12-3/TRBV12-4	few	ASSFVGHLYEQY
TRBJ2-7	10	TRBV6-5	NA	ASSLPGYEQY
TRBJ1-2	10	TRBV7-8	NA	ASSSRVYGYT
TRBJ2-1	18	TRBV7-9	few	ASSLRWAGSSPERYNEQF
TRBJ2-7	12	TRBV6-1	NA	ASSARGGGYEQY
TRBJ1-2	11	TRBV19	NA	ASHHGQADGYT
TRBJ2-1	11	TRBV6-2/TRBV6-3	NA	ASSIQERGEQF
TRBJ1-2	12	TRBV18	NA	ASSPPARDYGYT
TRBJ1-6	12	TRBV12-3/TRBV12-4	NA	ASSPEGANSPLH